This record covers a single TCR beta chain. This clonotype has more than one count but fewer than ten. What antigen it recognizes has not been identified. Germline is not matched at one junction end, which may reflect a read error. The sample originates from a study of human T cells and chemical hapten exposure (dated by TCRdb to the early 2020s). Background for the entire study: For sensitization, 2% DPC in acetone was applied to a roughly 2 cm by roughly 2 cm area of upper inner arm skin. This study followed changes in the peripheral blood TCR repertoire in vivo during primary and secondary sensitization of alopecia patients to the hapten diphenylcyclopropenone (DPC). Patients additionally received weekly therapeutic DPC doses to the scalp throughout the approximately 25-week study period. Blood samples were taken from patients before sensitization (week 0) and then at 2, 6 and about 24 weeks after DPC sensitization. For TCR sequencing, blood came from 25 to 35 alopecia patients at anywhere from one to four time points (pre-sensitization, 2, 6 and 24 weeks). Libraries were pooled for sequencing, and variation in per-sample TCR yields was attributed mainly to small differences in library volumes within the pool. Most of the patients in the cohort were female, and the cohort covered alopecia areata with under or over 50% scalp involvement, alopecia totalis and alopecia universalis. Patch tests used Finn chambers with 0.01% DPC on the upper back, scored after 6 days by International Contact Dermatitis Research Group standards.

The CDR3 runs 15 amino acids, cysteine and phenylalanine included. The entry retains the CDR3 DNA only, 45 bases that are in frame from base 1. From a lookup of the germline V gene, CDR1 and CDR2 are SNHLY and FYNNEI. Findings and caveats that apply to the study as a whole: Because all patients had alopecia, a presumed autoimmune disease, the immune response of the patients might differ from that of healthy individuals. Repeated subsampling changed both the strength of the expansion versus patch-test correlation and the threshold at which that correlation became significant. Patch test score was positively correlated with the number of PT1 expanded TCRs, with significance at thresholds 8, 16 and 32 but not at 4. DPC sensitization did not change the number of TCRs with a frequency above 1 in 1000, and there was no evidence of changes in global repertoire structure. Compared with pre-sensitization or healthy control sets, expanded TCRs formed significantly more large CDR3 similarity clusters, which is consistent with antigen-driven responses.

The library was obtained by RACE. The run used a NextSeq 500. During library preparation, unique molecular identifiers were attached to individual cDNA molecules so that TCRs could be counted in a quantitative, reproducible way. Both TCR alpha and TCR beta chains were sequenced from each blood RNA sample. In the paper's pipeline: The median number of TCRs per sample was around 100,000, ranging from about 20,000 to 750,000. V, J and CDR3 annotation of the TCR reads was performed with the Decombinator software suite. For the PS versus PT1 abundance plots, all samples were subsampled to the same number of TCRs (28,000). TCRs were defined as expanded if absent before sensitization and observed at least eight times at the 2-week time point. TCRdb ran its own pipeline on the public reads, namely fastp trimming at Q25 and MiXCR clone calling, and kept in-frame beta chains. All rows with the same CDR3 protein become a single entry with the most common DNA and genes. In this record, the V and J calls reflect TCRdb's handling and not the investigators' own analysis. Here the sample has tens of thousands of distinct CDR3 sequences; approximately 10% occur a single time. The ten most abundant clones make up roughly 7% of the sample.

In the paper's terms, the time point label means: patch test 2, 6 weeks after DPC sensitization. According to the study, the label for this sample's treatment or condition signals: therapeutic diphenylcyclopropenone sensitization with weekly scalp DPC. Blood at each patch-test visit was drawn before the patch test was applied. Patients were considered eligible if aged 18 to 70, diagnosed with alopecia and deemed suitable for DPC therapy, and patients were excluded if pregnant. Total RNA was extracted from unfractionated whole blood collected in Tempus Blood RNA tubes. Sample: whole blood, taken in connection with sensitization to the hapten diphenylcyclopropenone (DPC). This receptor was obtained from a woman aged 45 to 65 with alopecia areata. Some clones in this sample may be carry-over from other donors' samples. The chain couples TRBV2 to TRBJ1-5; the D gene is possibly TRBD1, with 6 bases matching. The nucleotides read TGTGCCAGCACTGAACAGGGAATTAGCAATCAGCCCCAGCATTTT. Translated, this gives CASTEQGISNQPQHF.